This T cell receptor beta chain was observed in a study of blood T cell repertoires in COVID-19. The wider study: From the United States, Italy and Spain came samples of acute and convalescent COVID-19.

Clones were sequenced by immunoSEQ multiplex PCR, and TCRdb holds only the in-frame ones, with some missing. The profile shows a few hundred thousand clones, 80% to 90% of them singletons. The sample comprised peripheral blood. The sequence came from a woman under 40 with COVID-19, enrolled during active disease.

In nucleotides, the CDR3 is TGTGCCAGCAGCTTGAGACTAGCGCATCTTAGCACAGATACGCAGTATTTT. Amino acids: CASSLRLAHLSTDTQYF. The V call is TRBV5-6, the J call TRBJ2-3, with TRBD2 matching over 8 bases. In germline, CDR1 is SGHDT, CDR2 YYEEEE. This CDR3 contains 17 residues. With V trimmed by 1 base and J by 0 bases, 7 bases remained unmatched. Filled out from reference TRBV5-6 and TRBJ2-3, the complete variable domain reads DAGVTQSPTHLIKTRGQQVTLRCSPKSGHDTVSWYQQALGQGPQFIFQYYEEEERQRGNFPDRFSGHQFPNYSSELNVNALLLGDSALYLCASSLRLAHLSTDTQYFGPGTRLTVL.